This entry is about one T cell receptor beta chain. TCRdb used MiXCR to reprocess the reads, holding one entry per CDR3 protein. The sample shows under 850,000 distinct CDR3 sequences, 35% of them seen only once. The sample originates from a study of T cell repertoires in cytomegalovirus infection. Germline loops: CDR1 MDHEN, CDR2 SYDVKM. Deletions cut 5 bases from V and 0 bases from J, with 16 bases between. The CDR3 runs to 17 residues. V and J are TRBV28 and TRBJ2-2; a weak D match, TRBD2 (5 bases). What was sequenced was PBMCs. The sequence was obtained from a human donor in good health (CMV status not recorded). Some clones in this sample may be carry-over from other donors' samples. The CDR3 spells CASSRRWQTPNTGELFF. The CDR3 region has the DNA TGTGCCAGCAGTCGGAGGTGGCAGACTCCGAACACCGGGGAGCTGTTTTTT. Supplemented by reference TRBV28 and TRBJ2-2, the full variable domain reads DVKVTQSSRYLVKRTGEKVFLECVQDMDHENMFWYRQDPGLGLRLIYFSYDVKMKEKGDIPEGYSVSREKKERFSLILESASTNQTSMYLCASSRRWQTPNTGELFFGEGSRLTVL.